The TCR beta chain described here comes from a study of cytomegalovirus exposure and HLA in healthy donors. Study background: Earlier, 150 million to 200 million T cells were analyzed, and some 120 million unique TCR beta sequences were found among them.

The CDR3 covers 13 residues. The V end lost 5 bases, the J end lost 8 bases, and 13 bases lay between the germline ends. Germline V gene lookup returns CDR1 SGHVS and CDR2 FQNEAQ. Findings and caveats of the study: The authors later linked a missense DCLRE1C variant to TCR beta V- and J-gene trimming. The study listed roughly 160 cytomegalovirus-associated TCR beta chains.

Amplification used 60 Vbeta primers and 13 Jbeta primers. Only in-frame clones appear in the TCRdb table, and some are missing; sequencing was by immunoSEQ multiplex PCR. The sample carries approximately 170,000 clones, over 60% recorded once. As concerns this clone: Its cognate antigen is unknown.

Material for sequencing was PBMCs. The J gene is TRBJ2-1, the V gene TRBV7-8, with D maybe TRBD2 (5 bases). The clonotype was recovered from a man between 25 and 39 years old in good health and CMV-seropositive. CDR3: CASSPGIGDEQFF. CDR3 nucleotide sequence: TGTGCCAGCAGCCCTGGGATCGGGGATGAGCAGTTCTTC.